This entry features one T cell receptor beta chain sequence. The authors' processing: From reference gene primer amplification, estimates of nucleated cell counts were derived. The repertoire was sequenced with immunoSEQ multiplex PCR; TCRdb's copy has only in-frame clones and lacks some. The V and J calls and clone size come from that table; D and trimming were worked out from the DNA. The sample contains 100,000 to 110,000 clones, roughly 90% of which appear only once. V lost 4 bases to trimming and J lost 4 bases; unmatched junction nucleotides: 6. Germline V gene sequence: CDR1 SGHNT, CDR2 YYREEE (reference sequence). This CDR3 contains 15 residues. The data were obtained in a study of blood T cell repertoires in COVID-19. Overall study context: Samples of COVID-19 (acute and convalescent) were obtained from the United States, Italy and Spain. T cells, B-cell-depleted T cells, or PBMCs provided the cDNA or gDNA that served as material.

This rearrangement joins TRBV5-4 to TRBJ1-2; 11 bases are a match to TRBD1. The source is a man aged 50-60 years with active COVID-19. Source material: peripheral blood. CDR3 region: CASSRDRGTGYGYTF. The CDR3 DNA reads as TGTGCCAGCAGCCGGGACAGGGGGACGGGCTATGGCTACACCTTC. Full variable domain (missing parts from reference TRBV5-4 and TRBJ1-2): ETGVTQSPTHLIKTRGQQVTLRCSSQSGHNTVSWYQQALGQGPQFIFQYYREEENGRGNFPPRFSGLQFPNYSSELNVNALELDDSALYLCASSRDRGTGYGYTFGSGTRLTVV.